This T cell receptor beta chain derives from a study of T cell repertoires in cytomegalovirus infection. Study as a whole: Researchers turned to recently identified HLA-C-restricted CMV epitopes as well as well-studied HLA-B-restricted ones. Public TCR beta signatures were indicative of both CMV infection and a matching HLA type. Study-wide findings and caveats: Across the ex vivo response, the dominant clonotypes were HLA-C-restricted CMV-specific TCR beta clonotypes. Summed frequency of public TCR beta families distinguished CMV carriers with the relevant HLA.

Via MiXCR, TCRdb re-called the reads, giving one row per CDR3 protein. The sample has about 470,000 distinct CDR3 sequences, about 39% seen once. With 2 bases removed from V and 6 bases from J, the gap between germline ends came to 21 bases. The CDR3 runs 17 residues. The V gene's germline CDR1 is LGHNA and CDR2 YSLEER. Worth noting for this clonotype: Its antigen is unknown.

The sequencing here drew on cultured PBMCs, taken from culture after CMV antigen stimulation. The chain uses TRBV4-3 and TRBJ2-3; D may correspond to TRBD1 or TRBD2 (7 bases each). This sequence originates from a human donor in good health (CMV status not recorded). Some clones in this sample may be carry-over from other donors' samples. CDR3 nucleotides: TGCGCCAGCAGCCAATCCCCCAGGGGGGGAGGGCGGGATACGCAGTATTTT. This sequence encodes CASSQSPRGGGRDTQYF.